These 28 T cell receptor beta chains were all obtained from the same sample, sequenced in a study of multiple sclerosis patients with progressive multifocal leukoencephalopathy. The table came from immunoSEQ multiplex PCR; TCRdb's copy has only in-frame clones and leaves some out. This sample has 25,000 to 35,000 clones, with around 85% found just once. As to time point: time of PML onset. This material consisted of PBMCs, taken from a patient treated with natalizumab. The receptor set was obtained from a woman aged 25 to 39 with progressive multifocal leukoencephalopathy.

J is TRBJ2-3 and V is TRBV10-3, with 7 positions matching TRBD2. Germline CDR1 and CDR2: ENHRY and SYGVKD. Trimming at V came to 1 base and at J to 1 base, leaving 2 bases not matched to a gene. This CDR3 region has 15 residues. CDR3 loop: CAISEFGGGTDTQYF. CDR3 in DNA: TGTGCCATCAGTGAGTTTGGGGGGGGCACAGATACGCAGTATTTT.

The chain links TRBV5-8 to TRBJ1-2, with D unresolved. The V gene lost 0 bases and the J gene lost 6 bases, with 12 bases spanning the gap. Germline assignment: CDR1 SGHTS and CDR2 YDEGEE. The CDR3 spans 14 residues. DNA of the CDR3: TGTGCCAGCAGCTTGGGGCAGGCGTTGGATGGCTACACCTTC. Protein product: CASSLGQALDGYTF.

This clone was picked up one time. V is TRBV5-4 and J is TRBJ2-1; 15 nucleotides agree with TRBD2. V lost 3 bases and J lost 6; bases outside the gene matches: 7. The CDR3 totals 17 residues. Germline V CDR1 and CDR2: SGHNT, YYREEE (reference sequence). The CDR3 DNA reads TGTGCCAGCAGCTCCCCGGGACTAGCGGGAGGACTCAATGAGCAGTTCTTC. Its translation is CASSSPGLAGGLNEQFF.

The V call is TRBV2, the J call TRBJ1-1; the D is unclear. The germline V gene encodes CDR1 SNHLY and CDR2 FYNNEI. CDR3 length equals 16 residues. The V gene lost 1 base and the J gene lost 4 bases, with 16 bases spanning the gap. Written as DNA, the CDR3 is TGTGCCAGCAGTGAAGGAGGCGGACCCCGTGGCACTGAAGCTTTCTTT. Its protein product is CASSEGGGPRGTEAFF.

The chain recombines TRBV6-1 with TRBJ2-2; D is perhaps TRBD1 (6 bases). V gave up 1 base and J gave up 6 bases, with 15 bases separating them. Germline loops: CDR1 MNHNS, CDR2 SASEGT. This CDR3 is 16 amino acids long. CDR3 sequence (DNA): TGTGCCAGCAGTGAAGTAAGGGGGAGTAACTCCGGGGAGCTGTTTTTT. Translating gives CASSEVRGSNSGELFF.

In DNA form, the CDR3 reads TGTGCCAGCAGTTGGACAGGGGGCTATGGCTACACCTTC. Translation: CASSWTGGYGYTF. V gene TRBV27 combines with J gene TRBJ1-2, with 10 bases fitting TRBD1. Germline values: CDR1 MNHEY, CDR2 SMNVEV (reference sequence). Trimming at V came to 4 bases and at J to 4 bases, leaving 0 bases not matched to a gene. The CDR3 loop spans 13 amino acids.

CDR3 coding DNA: TGTGCCAGCAGTTACGTCGACGGGACAGCCTACGAGCAGTACTTC. Its protein is CASSYVDGTAYEQYF. The chain carries TRBV6-5 and TRBJ2-7, with 7 bases lining up with TRBD1. This CDR3 spans 15 amino acids. Germline V gene sequence: CDR1 MNHEY, CDR2 SVGAGI. V shed 2 bases and J 2 bases; nucleotides not matched to a gene: 6.

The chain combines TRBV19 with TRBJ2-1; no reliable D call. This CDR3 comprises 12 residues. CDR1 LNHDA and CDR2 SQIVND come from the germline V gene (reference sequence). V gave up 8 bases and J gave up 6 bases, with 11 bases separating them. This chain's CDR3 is CASGPGANEQFF. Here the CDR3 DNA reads TGTGCCAGTGGGCCTGGAGCCAATGAGCAGTTCTTC.

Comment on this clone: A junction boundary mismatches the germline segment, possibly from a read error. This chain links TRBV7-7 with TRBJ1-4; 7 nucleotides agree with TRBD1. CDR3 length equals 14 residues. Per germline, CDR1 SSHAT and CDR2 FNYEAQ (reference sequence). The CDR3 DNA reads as TGTGCTAGCAGCCCGGGGGGGGACAGCGAAAAACTGTTTTTT. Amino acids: CASSPGGDSEKLFF.

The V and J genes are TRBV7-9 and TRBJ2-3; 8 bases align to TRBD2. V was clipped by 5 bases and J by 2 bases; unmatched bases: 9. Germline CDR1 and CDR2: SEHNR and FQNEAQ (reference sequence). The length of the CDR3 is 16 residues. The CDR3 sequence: CASSASGGLSTDTQYF. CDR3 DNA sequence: TGTGCCAGCAGCGCCAGCGGGGGCCTATCCACAGATACGCAGTATTTT. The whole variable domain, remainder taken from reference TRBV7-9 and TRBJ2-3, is DTGVSQNPRHKITKRGQNVTFRCDPISEHNRLYWYRQTLGQGPEFLTYFQNEAQLEKSRLLSDRFSAERPKGSFSTLEIQRTEQGDSAMYLCASSASGGLSTDTQYFGPGTRLTVL.

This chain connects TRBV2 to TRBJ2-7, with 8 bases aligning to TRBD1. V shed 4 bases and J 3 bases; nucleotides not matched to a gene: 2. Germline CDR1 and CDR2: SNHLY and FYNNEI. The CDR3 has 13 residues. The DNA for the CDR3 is TGTGCCAGCAGTGGGACAGGGCACTACGAGCAGTACTTC. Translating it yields CASSGTGHYEQYF. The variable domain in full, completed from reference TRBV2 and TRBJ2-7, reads EPEVTQTPSHQVTQMGQEVILRCVPISNHLYFYWYRQILGQKVEFLVSFYNNEISEKSEIFDDQFSVERPDGSNFTLKIRSTKLEDSAMYFCASSGTGHYEQYFGPGTRLTVT.

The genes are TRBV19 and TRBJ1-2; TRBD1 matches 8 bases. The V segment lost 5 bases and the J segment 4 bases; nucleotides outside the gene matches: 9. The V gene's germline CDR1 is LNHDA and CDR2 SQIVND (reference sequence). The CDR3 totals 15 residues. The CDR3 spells CASSGPGDRGYGYTF. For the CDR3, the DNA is TGTGCCAGTAGTGGTCCCGGAGACAGGGGCTATGGCTACACCTTC.

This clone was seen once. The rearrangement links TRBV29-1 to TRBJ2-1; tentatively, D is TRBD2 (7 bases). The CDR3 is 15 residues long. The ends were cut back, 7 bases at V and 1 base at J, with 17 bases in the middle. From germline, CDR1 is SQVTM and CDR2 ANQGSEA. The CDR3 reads CSAGGGALSYNEQFF. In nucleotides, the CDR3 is TGCAGCGCTGGTGGGGGGGCCTTATCCTACAATGAGCAGTTCTTC.

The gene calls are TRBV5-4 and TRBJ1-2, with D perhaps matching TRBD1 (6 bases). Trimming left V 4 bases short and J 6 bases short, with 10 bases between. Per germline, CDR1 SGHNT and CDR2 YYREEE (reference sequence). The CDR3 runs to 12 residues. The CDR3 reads CASSTAGDGYTF. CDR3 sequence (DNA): TGTGCCAGCAGCACGGCAGGGGATGGCTACACCTTC.

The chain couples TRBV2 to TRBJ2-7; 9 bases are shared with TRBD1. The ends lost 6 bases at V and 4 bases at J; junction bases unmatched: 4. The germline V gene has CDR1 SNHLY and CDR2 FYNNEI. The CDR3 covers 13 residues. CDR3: CASRSGTGYEQYF. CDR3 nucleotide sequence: TGTGCCAGCAGGTCCGGGACAGGGTACGAGCAGTACTTC.

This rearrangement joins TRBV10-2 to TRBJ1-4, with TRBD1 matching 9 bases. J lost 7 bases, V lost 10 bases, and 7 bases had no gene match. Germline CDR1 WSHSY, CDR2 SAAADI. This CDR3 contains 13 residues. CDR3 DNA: TGCGCCACTCGTCGGGACAGGGCTGAAAAACTGTTTTTT. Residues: CATRRDRAEKLFF.

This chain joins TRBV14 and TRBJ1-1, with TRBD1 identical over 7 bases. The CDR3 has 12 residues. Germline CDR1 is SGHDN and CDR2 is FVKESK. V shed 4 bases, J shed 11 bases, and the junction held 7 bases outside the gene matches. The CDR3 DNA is TGTGCCAGCAGCCCGTTCGACAGGGAGGCTTTCTTT. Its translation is CASSPFDREAFF.

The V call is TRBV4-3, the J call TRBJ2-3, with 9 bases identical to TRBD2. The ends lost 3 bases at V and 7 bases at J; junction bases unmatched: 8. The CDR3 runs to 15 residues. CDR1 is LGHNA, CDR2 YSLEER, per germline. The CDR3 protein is CASSQTWLAGNTQYF. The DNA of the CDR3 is TGCGCCAGCAGCCAGACCTGGCTAGCGGGGAATACGCAGTATTTT.

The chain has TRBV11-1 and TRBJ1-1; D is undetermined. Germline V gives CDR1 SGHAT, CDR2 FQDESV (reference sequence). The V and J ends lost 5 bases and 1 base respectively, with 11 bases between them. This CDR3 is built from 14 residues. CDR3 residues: CASSGSWGNTEAFF. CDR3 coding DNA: TGTGCCAGCAGCGGTTCGTGGGGGAACACTGAAGCTTTCTTT.

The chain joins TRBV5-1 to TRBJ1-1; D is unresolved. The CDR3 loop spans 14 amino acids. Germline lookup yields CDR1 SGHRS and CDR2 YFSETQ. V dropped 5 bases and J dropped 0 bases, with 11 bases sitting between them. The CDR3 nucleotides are TGCGCCAGCAGGGCCGGACTCATGAACACTGAAGCTTTCTTT. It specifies CASRAGLMNTEAFF.

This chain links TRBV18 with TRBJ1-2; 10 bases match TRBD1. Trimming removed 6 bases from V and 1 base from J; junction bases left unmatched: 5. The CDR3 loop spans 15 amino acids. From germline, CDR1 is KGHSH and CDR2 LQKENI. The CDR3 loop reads CASSPGTGVNYGYTF. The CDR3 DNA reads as TGTGCCAGCTCTCCCGGGACAGGGGTTAACTATGGCTACACCTTC.

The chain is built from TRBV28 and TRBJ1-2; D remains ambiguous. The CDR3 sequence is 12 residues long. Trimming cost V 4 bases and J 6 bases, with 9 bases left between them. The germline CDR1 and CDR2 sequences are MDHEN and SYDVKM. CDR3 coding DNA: TGTGCCAGCAGTTCATGGGCAGATGGCTACACCTTC. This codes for CASSSWADGYTF.

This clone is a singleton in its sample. CDR3 nucleotide sequence: TGTGCCAGCAGATTTAGCGGGGGAAACACCGGGGAGCTGTTTTTT. This codes for CASRFSGGNTGELFF. The chain combines TRBV27 with TRBJ2-2; 9 bases are shared with TRBD2. Unmatched junction bases numbered 4, after V lost 6 bases and J lost 2 bases. Looked up from germline, CDR1 is MNHEY and CDR2 is SMNVEV (reference sequence). This CDR3 comprises 15 residues.

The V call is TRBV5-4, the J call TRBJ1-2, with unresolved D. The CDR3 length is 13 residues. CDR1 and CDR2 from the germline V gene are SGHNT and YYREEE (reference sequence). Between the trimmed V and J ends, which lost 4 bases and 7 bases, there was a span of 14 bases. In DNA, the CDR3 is TGTGCCAGCAGCACCGAACCTGCGAGTGGCTACACCTTC. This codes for CASSTEPASGYTF.

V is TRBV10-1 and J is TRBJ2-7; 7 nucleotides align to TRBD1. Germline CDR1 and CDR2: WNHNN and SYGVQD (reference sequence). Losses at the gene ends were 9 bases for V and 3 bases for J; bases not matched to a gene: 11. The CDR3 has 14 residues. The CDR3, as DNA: TGCGCCAGACAAGACAGGGACACCAGCTACGAGCAGTACTTC. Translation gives CARQDRDTSYEQYF.

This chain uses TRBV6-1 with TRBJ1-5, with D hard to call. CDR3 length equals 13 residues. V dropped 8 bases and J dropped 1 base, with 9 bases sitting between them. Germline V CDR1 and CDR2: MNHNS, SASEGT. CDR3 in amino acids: CASHRESNQPQHF. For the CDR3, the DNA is TGTGCCAGCCACAGAGAAAGCAATCAGCCCCAGCATTTT.

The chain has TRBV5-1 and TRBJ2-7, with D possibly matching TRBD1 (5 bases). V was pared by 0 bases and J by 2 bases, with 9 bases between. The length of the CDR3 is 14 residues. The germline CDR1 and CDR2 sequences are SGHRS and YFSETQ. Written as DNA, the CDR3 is TGCGCCAGCAGCTTGGTGGGGCTAACCTACGAGCAGTACTTC. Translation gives CASSLVGLTYEQYF.

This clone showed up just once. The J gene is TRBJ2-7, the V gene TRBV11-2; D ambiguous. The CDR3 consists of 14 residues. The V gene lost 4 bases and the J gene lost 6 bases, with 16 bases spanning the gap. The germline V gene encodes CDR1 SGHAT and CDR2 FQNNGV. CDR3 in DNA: TGTGCCAGCAGCTCGTCGGTGCAGGCATTCGAGCAGTACTTC. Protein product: CASSSSVQAFEQYF.